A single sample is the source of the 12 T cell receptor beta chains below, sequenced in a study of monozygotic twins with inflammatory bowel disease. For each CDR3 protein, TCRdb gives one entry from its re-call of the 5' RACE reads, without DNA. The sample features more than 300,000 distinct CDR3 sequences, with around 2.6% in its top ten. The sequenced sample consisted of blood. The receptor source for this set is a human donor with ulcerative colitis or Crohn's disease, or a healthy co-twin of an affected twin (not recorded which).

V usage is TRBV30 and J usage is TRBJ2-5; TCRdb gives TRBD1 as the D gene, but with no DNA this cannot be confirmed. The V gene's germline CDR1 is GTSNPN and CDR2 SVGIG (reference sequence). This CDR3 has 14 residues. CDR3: CAWSAESGPETQYF. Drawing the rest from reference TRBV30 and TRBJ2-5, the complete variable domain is SQTIHQWPATLVQPVGSPLSLECTVEGTSNPNLYWYRQAAGRGLQLLFYSVGIGQISSEVPQNLSASRPQDRQFILSSKKLLLSDSGFYLCAWSAESGPETQYFGPGTRLLVL.

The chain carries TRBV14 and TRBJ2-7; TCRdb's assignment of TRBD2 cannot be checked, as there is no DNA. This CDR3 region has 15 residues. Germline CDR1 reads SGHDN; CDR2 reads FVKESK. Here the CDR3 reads CASSQGQGRIYEQYF. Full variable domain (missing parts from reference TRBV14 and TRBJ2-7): EAGVTQFPSHSVIEKGQTVTLRCDPISGHDNLYWYRRVMGKEIKFLLHFVKESKQDESGMPNNRFLAERTGGTYSTLKVQPAELEDSGVYFCASSQGQGRIYEQYFGPGTRLTVT.

CDR3 loop: CASSPRRASEETQYF. V and J are TRBV18 and TRBJ2-5; TCRdb gives TRBD1 as the D gene, but with no DNA this cannot be confirmed. Germline V gives CDR1 KGHSH, CDR2 LQKENI. CDR3 length: 15 residues. Filled out from reference TRBV18 and TRBJ2-5, the complete variable domain reads NAGVMQNPRHLVRRRGQEARLRCSPMKGHSHVYWYRQLPEEGLKFMVYLQKENIIDESGMPKERFSAEFPKEGPSILRIQQVVRGDSAAYFCASSPRRASEETQYFGPGTRLLVL.

CDR3 amino acids: CSVDSGGSSYEQYF. V usage is TRBV29-1 and J usage is TRBJ2-7; TCRdb names TRBD1, which stays unverified in the absence of DNA. The germline CDR1 and CDR2 sequences are SQVTM and ANQGSEA. CDR3 length: 14 amino acids.

CDR3 sequence: CASSLRKGSYEQYF. The J gene is TRBJ2-7, the V gene TRBV5-1. The germline CDR1 and CDR2 sequences are SGHRS and YFSETQ. The CDR3 is 14 amino acids.

The CDR3 loop is CSVDYGVGYNEQFF. The gene calls are TRBV29-1 and TRBJ2-1. The germline V gene has CDR1 SQVTM and CDR2 ANQGSEA. CDR3 length: 14 amino acids.

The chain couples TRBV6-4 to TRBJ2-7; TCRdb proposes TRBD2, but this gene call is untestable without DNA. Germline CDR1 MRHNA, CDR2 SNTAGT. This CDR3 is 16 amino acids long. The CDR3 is CASSDSDGGGAGEQYF.

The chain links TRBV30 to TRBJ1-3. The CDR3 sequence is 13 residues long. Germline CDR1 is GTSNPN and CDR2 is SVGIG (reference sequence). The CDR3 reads CAWSRASGNTIYF.

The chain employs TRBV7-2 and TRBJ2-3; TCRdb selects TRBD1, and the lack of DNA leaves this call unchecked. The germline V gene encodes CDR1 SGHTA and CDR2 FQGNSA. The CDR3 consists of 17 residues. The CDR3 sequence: CASSGRLGQENPDTQYF.

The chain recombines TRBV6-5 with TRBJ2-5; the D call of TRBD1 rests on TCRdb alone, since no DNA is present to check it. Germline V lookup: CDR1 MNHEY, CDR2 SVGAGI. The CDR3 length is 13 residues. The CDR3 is CATYETGVETQYF.

The chain's CDR3 is CASRPQGIQETQYF. The rearrangement uses TRBV12-3 or TRBV12-4 and TRBJ2-5; lacking DNA, the TRBD1 call made by TCRdb goes unchecked. The CDR3 contains 14 residues.

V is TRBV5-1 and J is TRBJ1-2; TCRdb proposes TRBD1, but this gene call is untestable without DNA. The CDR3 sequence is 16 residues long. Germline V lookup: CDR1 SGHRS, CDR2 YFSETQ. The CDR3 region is CASSSNPGTGGEGYTF.